Reported below is one TCR beta chain. Its antigen is undetermined. This specimen comes from a study of cytomegalovirus exposure and HLA in healthy donors. Overall study context: In an early release, HLA-typed donors contributed tens of millions of unique TCR sequences. Findings of the study overall: Segments of the TCR beta V type were, in most cases, productive about 87% or about 30% of the time in an earlier analysis. A few CMV-associated chains proved CMV antigen-specific in vitro.

60 Vbeta and 13 Jbeta primers were used in PCR. The method was immunoSEQ multiplex PCR; TCRdb's version includes in-frame clones alone and lacks a portion of them. The data show about 150,000 clones, with roughly three quarters seen just once and more than 1.1% held by the top ten. Germline V CDR1 and CDR2: SGHDT, YYEEEE. CDR3 length: 16 amino acids. V lost 5 bases, J lost 0 bases, and 8 bases stayed unmatched. The specimen sequenced was PBMCs. The chain uses TRBV5-6 and TRBJ1-2, with 9 bases matching TRBD1. This receptor was taken from a woman between 40 and 50 years old in good health and CMV-seronegative. The CDR3 sequence: CASSFYDRGTNYGYTF. The CDR3 DNA sequence: TGTGCCAGCAGTTTTTACGACAGGGGGACTAACTATGGCTACACCTTC.